Below are 29 T cell receptor beta chains sequenced from a single sample in a study of blood T cells in healthy people across ages. It was with a sample-barcoded 5' primer and a J-beta primer mix that a second PCR of about 7 to 12 cycles was run. From the 5' RACE reads, TCRdb called clonotypes with MiXCR, one entry per CDR3 protein. The repertoire consists of 1.5 million to 2 million distinct CDR3 sequences, with roughly two fifths occurring once and the leading ten covering more than 20%. The specimen sequenced was blood. The origin of the receptors is a human donor in good health.

The chain has TRBV4-3 and TRBJ2-7; D might be TRBD1 or TRBD2, each matching 5 bases. V lost 1 base, J lost 0 bases, and 10 bases lay in between. Per the germline V gene, CDR1 is LGHNA and CDR2 is YSLEER. The CDR3 has 15 residues. CDR3 sequence (DNA): TGCGCCAGCAGCCAAGTGGGGGACGGCTCCTACGAGCAGTACTTC. Its translation: CASSQVGDGSYEQYF.

The gene calls are TRBV7-6 and TRBJ1-2; TRBD1 matches at 10 bases. The CDR3 is made up of 13 amino acids. The junction had 5 bases not matched to a gene; V was cut back by 0 bases and J by 13 bases. Germline CDR1 SGHVS, CDR2 FNYEAQ. CDR3 protein: CASSLANDRGLTF. The DNA for the CDR3 is TGTGCCAGCAGCTTAGCAAATGACAGGGGGCTCACCTTC.

A remark on this clonotype: One end of the junction varies from germline; a read error may be responsible. The chain joins TRBV7-2 to TRBJ2-5; TRBD2 aligns across 10 bases. The J call may be wrong; the DNA end is better matched by TRBJ2-7. The CDR3 runs 15 residues. Germline values: CDR1 SGHTA, CDR2 FQGNSA. CDR3 protein: CSSSLSGGKVYEQYF. In nucleotides, the CDR3 is TGTTCCAGCAGCCTTAGCGGGGGGAAGGTTTACGAGCAGTACTTC.

This chain uses TRBV7-9 with TRBJ1-1; the match to TRBD1 covers 8 bases. The CDR3 totals 14 residues. The junction had 9 bases not matched to a gene; V was cut back by 7 bases and J by 5 bases. Germline CDR1 SEHNR, CDR2 FQNEAQ (reference sequence). CDR3 protein: CASIKTGGRTEAFF. CDR3 nucleotides: TGTGCCAGCATCAAAACAGGGGGTCGGACTGAAGCTTTCTTT.

A single count supports this clonotype. Mismatch with germline at one junction end may stem from a read error. The chain has TRBV7-3 and TRBJ2-2; D ambiguous. The CDR3 sequence is 12 residues long. Germline V gene sequence: CDR1 SGHTA, CDR2 FQGTGA. The CDR3, as DNA: TGTGCCAACAGCTCAAACACCGGGGAGCTGTTTTTT. Protein: CANSSNTGELFF. Full variable domain (rest looked up from reference TRBV7-3 and TRBJ2-2): GAGVSQTPSNKVTEKGKYVELRCDPISGHTALYWYRQSLGQGPEFLIYFQGTGAADDSGLPNDRFFAVRPEGSVSTLKIQRTERGDSAVYLCANSSNTGELFFGEGSRLTVL.

The V call is TRBV24-1, the J call TRBJ2-1; D possibly matches TRBD1 or TRBD2 (5 bases each). The length of the CDR3 is 16 residues. Germline assignment: CDR1 KGHDR and CDR2 SFDVKD. V was pared by 9 bases and J by 6 bases, with 23 bases between. The CDR3, as DNA: TGTGCCACCGCGAACAGCCGGGACCTCGGCCCCAATGAGCAGTTCTTC. It codes for CATANSRDLGPNEQFF.

In its sample, this clonotype was seen a few times. This rearrangement joins TRBV7-8 to TRBJ2-5; weak D call: TRBD1 (6 bases). V was cut by 2 bases and J by 5 bases, with 12 bases left in between. There are 14 residues in the CDR3. CDR1 and CDR2 from the germline V gene are SGHVS and FQNEAQ. The CDR3 sequence is CASSLNPQGETQYF. CDR3 in DNA: TGTGCCAGCAGCTTAAATCCCCAGGGGGAGACCCAGTACTTC. The variable domain in full, with the rest retrieved from reference TRBV7-8 and TRBJ2-5, is GAGVSQSPRYKVAKRGQDVALRCDPISGHVSLFWYQQALGQGPEFLTYFQNEAQLDKSGLPSDRFFAERPEGSVSTLKIQRTQQEDSAVYLCASSLNPQGETQYFGPGTRLLVL.

V usage is TRBV29-1 and J usage is TRBJ2-1; no firm D call. Looked up from germline, CDR1 is SQVTM and CDR2 is ANQGSEA. The V gene lost 3 bases and the J gene lost 8 bases, with 14 bases spanning the gap. The CDR3 contains 13 residues. The CDR3 DNA reads as TGCAGCGTTGATGTAGGGCGGCTCGATGAGCAGTTCTTC. Protein sequence: CSVDVGRLDEQFF.

The rearrangement joins TRBV5-1 to TRBJ2-5; D not certain. V was trimmed by 5 bases and J by 2 bases, leaving 13 bases between them. CDR1 and CDR2 (germline): SGHRS, YFSETQ. CDR3 length: 14 amino acids. The CDR3 reads CASSPSQQQETQYF. The CDR3 DNA sequence: TGCGCCAGCAGTCCTTCCCAACAGCAAGAGACCCAGTACTTC.

V is TRBV6-5 and J is TRBJ2-5, with TRBD2 matching 12 bases. V trimming: 5 bases; J trimming: 5 bases; junction bases outside the gene matches: 9. Germline CDR1 and CDR2: MNHEY and SVGAGI. The CDR3 consists of 16 residues. CDR3 protein: CASSPPPSGGGETQYF. The DNA for the CDR3 is TGTGCCAGCAGTCCCCCTCCTAGCGGGGGGGGCGAGACCCAGTACTTC.

The V and J genes are TRBV7-8 and TRBJ2-3, with a possible D match to TRBD2 (5 bases). Trimming removed 2 bases from V and 9 bases from J, with 12 bases in between. This CDR3 has 13 amino acids. CDR1 is SGHVS, CDR2 FQNEAQ, per germline. Written as DNA, the CDR3 is TGTGCCAGCAGCTTAAGCGGCTTTCTCACGCAGTATTTT. It specifies CASSLSGFLTQYF.

The chain has TRBV20-1 and TRBJ2-1; possible D gene TRBD2, 5 bases. The germline V gene has CDR1 DFQATT and CDR2 SNEGSKA (reference sequence). The CDR3 spans 14 residues. Deletions cut 6 bases from V and 4 bases from J, with 16 bases between. CDR3 region: CSASVALGYNEQFF. The CDR3 DNA reads as TGCAGTGCCTCCGTAGCGCTAGGGTACAATGAGCAGTTCTTC.

CDR3 in amino acids: CASRYTGGEQYF. The CDR3 region has the DNA TGTGCCAGCAGATATACAGGGGGCGAGCAGTACTTC. This chain connects TRBV28 to TRBJ2-4; the match to TRBD1 covers 8 bases. Matching the DNA end better, TRBJ2-7 makes the J call doubtful. Germline V gene sequence: CDR1 MDHEN, CDR2 SYDVKM. The CDR3 contains 12 residues.

This rearrangement joins TRBV7-9 to TRBJ1-3; D is undetermined. CDR3 length: 14 amino acids. V was cut by 5 bases and J by 1 base, with 9 bases left in between. Germline assignment: CDR1 SEHNR and CDR2 FQNEAQ (reference sequence). The CDR3 region is CASSLPDSGNTIYF. The CDR3 DNA reads TGTGCCAGCAGCCTCCCAGATTCTGGAAACACCATATATTTT.

This chain uses TRBV6-1 with TRBJ2-6; TRBD1 matches 7 bases. J gave up 2 bases and V 5 bases, and 3 bases lay outside the gene matches. The CDR3 loop spans 15 amino acids. Germline V CDR1 and CDR2: MNHNS, SASEGT. The CDR3 is CASSFDRAGANVLTF. The CDR3 region has the DNA TGTGCCAGCAGTTTTGACAGGGCTGGGGCCAACGTCCTGACTTTC.

The chain couples TRBV7-2 to TRBJ2-5; 15 bases line up with TRBD2. The V gene end was trimmed by 5 bases and the J gene end by 5 bases; junction bases not matched to a gene: 9. This CDR3 is built from 17 residues. Looked up from germline, CDR1 is SGHTA and CDR2 is FQGNSA. The CDR3 DNA sequence: TGTGCCAGCAGCCCCAGGACTAGCGGGGGGGCCTACGAGACCCAGTACTTC. Protein: CASSPRTSGGAYETQYF.

This clonotype has more than one count but fewer than ten. The J gene is TRBJ2-4, the V gene TRBV9; D ambiguous. The V end lost 0 bases, the J end lost 9 bases, and 10 bases lay between the germline ends. The CDR3 extends over 13 amino acids. Germline V gives CDR1 SGDLS, CDR2 YYNGEE. The CDR3 sequence is CASSVEGSGIQYF. In DNA form, the CDR3 reads TGTGCCAGCAGCGTAGAAGGATCAGGCATTCAGTACTTC.

This clonotype was detected only a few times. V gene TRBV7-2 combines with J gene TRBJ2-7, with 9 bases fitting TRBD1. Germline values: CDR1 SGHTA, CDR2 FQGNSA. The CDR3 runs 15 residues. V lost 5 bases and J lost 0; bases outside the gene matches: 5. CDR3 region: CASSLDRGTSYEQYF. The CDR3 DNA reads as TGTGCCAGCAGCCTCGACAGGGGGACCTCCTACGAGCAGTACTTC.

This sequence joins TRBV13 and TRBJ1-1; D is perhaps TRBD1 (6 bases). CDR1 and CDR2 (germline): PRHDT, FYEKMQ (reference sequence). V lost 5 bases to trimming and J lost 1 base, with 14 bases between them. The CDR3 totals 15 residues. The CDR3 DNA is TGTGCCAGCAGCATCCCAGGGGTGTGGAACACTGAAGCTTTCTTT. It specifies CASSIPGVWNTEAFF.

The chain joins TRBV2 to TRBJ1-2, with a tentative D call TRBD1 (5 bases). Trimming stripped 4 bases from V and 4 bases from J, with 13 bases between. The V gene's germline CDR1 is SNHLY and CDR2 FYNNEI. This CDR3 is 14 amino acids long. As DNA, the CDR3 is TGTGCCAGCAGTGCGGGCAGGGCCTCCTATGGCTACACCTTC. Its protein is CASSAGRASYGYTF. The whole variable domain, filled in from reference TRBV2 and TRBJ1-2, reads EPEVTQTPSHQVTQMGQEVILRCVPISNHLYFYWYRQILGQKVEFLVSFYNNEISEKSEIFDDQFSVERPDGSNFTLKIRSTKLEDSAMYFCASSAGRASYGYTFGSGTRLTVV.

The chain links TRBV2 to TRBJ1-2, with 8 bases that match TRBD1. Unmatched junction bases numbered 8, after V lost 5 bases and J lost 6 bases. The CDR3 totals 14 residues. CDR1 is SNHLY, CDR2 FYNNEI, per germline. The CDR3 coding sequence is TGTGCCAGCAGTCTTGATCAGGGGGCTGATGGCTACACCTTC. This codes for CASSLDQGADGYTF.

The V call is TRBV20-1, the J call TRBJ2-7; D remains ambiguous. CDR1 DFQATT and CDR2 SNEGSKA come from the germline V gene (reference sequence). The CDR3 contains 13 residues. V gave up 4 bases and J gave up 5 bases, with 15 bases separating them. CDR3 sequence (DNA): TGCAGTGCTAACCGGAACCTGCTCCACGAGCAGTACTTC. It codes for CSANRNLLHEQYF.

The rearrangement joins TRBV20-1 to TRBJ1-3; tentatively, D is TRBD1 (5 bases). V dropped 1 base and J dropped 0 bases, with 28 bases sitting between them. CDR1 DFQATT and CDR2 SNEGSKA come from the germline V gene (reference sequence). The CDR3 is 21 residues long. CDR3: CSARAENPGPPQGFSGNTIYF. The CDR3 DNA is TGCAGTGCTAGAGCCGAGAACCCGGGACCCCCTCAGGGCTTCTCTGGAAACACCATATATTTT.

The genes are TRBV7-3 and TRBJ2-5; TRBD2 is a possible D gene (6 bases). The CDR3 runs to 15 residues. V was pared by 0 bases and J by 2 bases, with 10 bases between. Germline values: CDR1 SGHTA, CDR2 FQGTGA. CDR3 in amino acids: CASSLTGGLQETQYF. Here the CDR3 DNA reads TGTGCCAGCAGCTTAACCGGGGGACTGCAAGAGACCCAGTACTTC.

V is TRBV20-1 and J is TRBJ2-7, with 9 positions matching TRBD1. Germline V gene sequence: CDR1 DFQATT, CDR2 SNEGSKA (reference sequence). The CDR3 has 14 amino acids. V lost 4 bases, J lost 5 bases, and 9 bases stayed unmatched. The CDR3 sequence is CSATHRDRVHEQYF. The CDR3 DNA follows: TGCAGTGCTACCCACCGGGACAGGGTCCACGAGCAGTACTTC.

V gene TRBV11-2 combines with J gene TRBJ2-3; D unclear. With 7 bases removed from V and 2 bases from J, the gap between germline ends came to 10 bases. From germline, CDR1 is SGHAT and CDR2 FQNNGV. The CDR3 runs 13 residues. The CDR3 region is CASTSTDTDTQYF. CDR3 nucleotide sequence: TGTGCCAGCACGAGCACCGACACAGATACGCAGTATTTT.

This clonotype showed up just a few times. The V call is TRBV27, the J call TRBJ2-6, with D possibly TRBD1 on 6 matching bases. Germline CDR1 and CDR2: MNHEY and SMNVEV (reference sequence). V was cut by 2 bases and J by 0 bases, with 11 bases left in between. The CDR3 has 17 amino acids. CDR3 nucleotides: TGTGCCAGCAGTTTAATTGGGGGCCACTCTGGGGCCAACGTCCTGACTTTC. Its translation is CASSLIGGHSGANVLTF. The full variable domain, rest sourced from reference TRBV27 and TRBJ2-6, is EAQVTQNPRYLITVTGKKLTVTCSQNMNHEYMSWYRQDPGLGLRQIYYSMNVEVTDKGDVPEGYKVSRKEKRNFPLILESPSPNQTSLYFCASSLIGGHSGANVLTFGAGSRLTVL.

The rearrangement uses TRBV4-1 and TRBJ1-1; weak D call: TRBD1 (5 bases). The CDR3 has 15 residues. Between the trimmed V and J ends, which lost 0 bases and 11 bases, there was a span of 19 bases. In germline, CDR1 is MGHRA, CDR2 YSYEKL. CDR3 coding DNA: TGCGCCAGCAGCCAAGATCAGGATTTAGGGACGAGGGCTTTCTTT. This encodes CASSQDQDLGTRAFF.

Many counts were recorded for this clonotype. The chain couples TRBV7-2 to TRBJ1-5; 7 bases are shared with TRBD1. Germline values: CDR1 SGHTA, CDR2 FQGNSA. V was pared by 3 bases and J by 0 bases, with 2 bases of the junction left unmatched. CDR3 size: 15 residues. CDR3 loop: CASSFTGASNQPQHF. CDR3 sequence (DNA): TGTGCCAGCAGCTTCACAGGGGCTAGCAATCAGCCCCAGCATTTT. The complete variable domain, with remaining parts taken from reference TRBV7-2 and TRBJ1-5, reads GAGVSQSPSNKVTEKGKDVELRCDPISGHTALYWYRQSLGQGLEFLIYFQGNSAPDKSGLPSDRFSAERTGGSVSTLTIQRTQQEDSAVYLCASSFTGASNQPQHFGDGTRLSIL.